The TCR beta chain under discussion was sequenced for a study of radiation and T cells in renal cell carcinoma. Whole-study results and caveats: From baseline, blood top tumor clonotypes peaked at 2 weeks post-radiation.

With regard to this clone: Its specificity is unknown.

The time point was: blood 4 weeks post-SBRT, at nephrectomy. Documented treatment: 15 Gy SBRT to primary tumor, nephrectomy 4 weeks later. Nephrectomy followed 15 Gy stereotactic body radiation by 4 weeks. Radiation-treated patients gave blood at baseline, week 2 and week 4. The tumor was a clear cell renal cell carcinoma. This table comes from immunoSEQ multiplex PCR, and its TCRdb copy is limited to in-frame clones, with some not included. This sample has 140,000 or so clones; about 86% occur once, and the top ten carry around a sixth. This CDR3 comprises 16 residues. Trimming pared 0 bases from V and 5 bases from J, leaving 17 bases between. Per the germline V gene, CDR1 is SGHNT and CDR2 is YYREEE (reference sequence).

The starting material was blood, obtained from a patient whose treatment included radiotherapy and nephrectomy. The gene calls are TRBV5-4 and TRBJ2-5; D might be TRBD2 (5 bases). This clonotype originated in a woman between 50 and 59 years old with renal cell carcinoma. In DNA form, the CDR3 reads TGTGCCAGCAGCTTGGTAGCGCGTCAGCCTTGGGAGACCCAGTACTTC. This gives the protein CASSLVARQPWETQYF. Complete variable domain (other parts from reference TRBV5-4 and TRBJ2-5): ETGVTQSPTHLIKTRGQQVTLRCSSQSGHNTVSWYQQALGQGPQFIFQYYREEENGRGNFPPRFSGLQFPNYSSELNVNALELDDSALYLCASSLVARQPWETQYFGPGTRLLVL.